One and the same sample provided the 27 T cell receptor beta chains below, sequenced in a study of blood T cell repertoires in COVID-19. Generated by immunoSEQ multiplex PCR, the TCRdb table keeps only in-frame clones and is missing some. The table has about 75,000 clones, 88% seen once; the top ten hold roughly a fifth. The sequenced sample consisted of peripheral blood. All receptors derive from a human donor in a cohort sampled during active COVID-19.

The J gene is TRBJ2-7, the V gene TRBV7-8; no reliable D call. Germline CDR1 and CDR2: SGHVS and FQNEAQ. This CDR3 has 15 residues. Trimming stripped 1 base from V and 1 base from J, with 11 bases between. CDR3 nucleotide sequence: TGTGCCAGCAGCTTAGTATCGGCGGATTCCTACGAGCAGTACTTC. This codes for CASSLVSADSYEQYF.

A few counts support this clone. This chain links TRBV3-1 (or the pseudogene TRBV3-2) with TRBJ2-7; the match to TRBD2 covers 7 bases. The CDR3 runs 17 residues. Germline V gene sequence: CDR1 LGHDT, CDR2 YNNKEL (reference sequence). V trimming: 1 base; J trimming: 0 bases; junction bases outside the gene matches: 9. CDR3 nucleotide sequence: TGTGCCAGCAGCCAAGCGTTGGCGGGGGTAGGCTCCTACGAGCAGTACTTC. It yields the protein CASSQALAGVGSYEQYF.

The chain joins TRBV7-9 to TRBJ2-7, with D tentatively TRBD2 (6 bases). The CDR3 runs 12 residues. The germline CDR1 and CDR2 sequences are SEHNR and FQNEAQ (reference sequence). Deletions cut 2 bases from V and 5 bases from J, with 7 bases between. CDR3 residues: CASSLTGDEQYF. CDR3 bases: TGTGCCAGCAGCTTAACGGGGGACGAGCAGTACTTC. The whole variable domain, remainder taken from reference TRBV7-9 and TRBJ2-7, is DTGVSQNPRHKITKRGQNVTFRCDPISEHNRLYWYRQTLGQGPEFLTYFQNEAQLEKSRLLSDRFSAERPKGSFSTLEIQRTEQGDSAMYLCASSLTGDEQYFGPGTRLTVT.

This clone was seen once. This rearrangement joins TRBV7-9 to TRBJ2-7; the D gene is possibly TRBD1 (5 bases). The germline V gene has CDR1 SEHNR and CDR2 FQNEAQ (reference sequence). V was cut by 0 bases and J by 2 bases, with 8 bases left in between. The CDR3 is 14 residues long. The CDR3 nucleotides read TGTGCCAGCAGCTTAGCGCAGGGTCCCTACGAGCAGTACTTC. Its protein product is CASSLAQGPYEQYF.

The genes are TRBV19 and TRBJ1-5; 7 positions match TRBD1. With 4 bases clipped from V and 3 bases from J, the junction kept 9 bases outside the gene matches. In germline, CDR1 is LNHDA, CDR2 SQIVND (reference sequence). The CDR3 sequence is 16 residues long. This CDR3 is CASSRGDRGLNQPQHF. DNA of the CDR3: TGTGCCAGTAGTAGGGGGGATAGGGGGCTCAATCAGCCCCAGCATTTT.

This clone appeared once. This chain connects TRBV7-3 to TRBJ2-7, with D maybe TRBD1 (6 bases). Germline CDR1 reads SGHTA; CDR2 reads FQGTGA. The CDR3 spans 13 residues. The ends were cut back, 3 bases at V and 6 bases at J, with 12 bases in the middle. The CDR3 protein is CASSFHRDGEQYF. As DNA, the CDR3 is TGTGCCAGCAGCTTCCACAGGGACGGCGAGCAGTACTTC.

The rearrangement links TRBV28 to TRBJ2-7; D not certain. Germline-derived CDR1 and CDR2 are MDHEN and SYDVKM. The CDR3 extends over 14 amino acids. Trimming cost V 6 bases and J 0 bases, with 12 bases left between them. The CDR3 DNA follows: TGTGCCAGCAGCCCGAGGTTGTACTCCTACGAGCAGTACTTC. This encodes CASSPRLYSYEQYF. Supplemented by reference TRBV28 and TRBJ2-7, the full variable domain reads DVKVTQSSRYLVKRTGEKVFLECVQDMDHENMFWYRQDPGLGLRLIYFSYDVKMKEKGDIPEGYSVSREKKERFSLILESASTNQTSMYLCASSPRLYSYEQYFGPGTRLTVT.

This chain connects TRBV4-1 to TRBJ1-2; D is unclear. The CDR3 loop spans 17 amino acids. V was trimmed by 4 bases and J by 0 bases, leaving 18 bases between them. Germline assignment: CDR1 MGHRA and CDR2 YSYEKL. The CDR3 protein is CASSPRAGRSANYGYTF. The CDR3 DNA reads TGCGCCAGCAGCCCCCGAGCAGGTCGGTCCGCTAACTATGGCTACACCTTC.

This clone came up once. The rearrangement uses TRBV7-6 and TRBJ2-1, with 10 bases identical to TRBD2. CDR1 SGHVS and CDR2 FNYEAQ come from the germline V gene. The ends lost 6 bases at V and 1 base at J; junction bases unmatched: 3. The CDR3 has 15 amino acids. CDR3 DNA: TGTGCCAGCAGACCAGCGGGGGGGTCCTACAATGAGCAGTTCTTC. Encoded protein: CASRPAGGSYNEQFF.

The chain links TRBV9 to TRBJ2-1, with a possible D match to TRBD2 (7 bases). Germline V gives CDR1 SGDLS, CDR2 YYNGEE. The CDR3 contains 15 residues. The V end was cut by 0 bases, the J end by 2 bases, with 9 bases between. As DNA, the CDR3 is TGTGCCAGCAGCGTAGCGGGGGGCACCTACAATGAGCAGTTCTTC. Protein: CASSVAGGTYNEQFF.

V usage is TRBV5-1 and J usage is TRBJ2-3, with TRBD2 identical over 16 bases. The germline V gene has CDR1 SGHRS and CDR2 YFSETQ. This CDR3 spans 16 amino acids. The ends lost 5 bases at V and 4 bases at J; junction bases unmatched: 4. The CDR3 region is CASRPGLAGGPDTQYF. CDR3 in DNA: TGCGCCAGCAGACCGGGACTAGCGGGAGGGCCAGATACGCAGTATTTT.

This chain connects TRBV9 to TRBJ1-1, with D possibly TRBD1 on 5 matching bases. V dropped 2 bases and J dropped 1 base, with 12 bases sitting between them. The length of the CDR3 is 15 residues. Germline loops: CDR1 SGDLS, CDR2 YYNGEE. CDR3 sequence: CASSVDQGRNTEAFF. CDR3 nucleotides: TGTGCCAGCAGCGTTGATCAGGGAAGGAACACTGAAGCTTTCTTT.

The chain joins TRBV3-1 (or the pseudogene TRBV3-2) to TRBJ2-1, with D possibly matching TRBD2 (5 bases). This CDR3 contains 15 residues. Germline CDR1 and CDR2: LGHDT and YNNKEL (reference sequence). V shed 0 bases and J shed 9 bases, with 15 bases lying between them. The CDR3: CASSQDGDYLAEQFF. CDR3 DNA: TGTGCCAGCAGCCAAGACGGTGACTACCTCGCTGAGCAGTTCTTC.

V usage is TRBV5-1 and J usage is TRBJ1-6, with D possibly TRBD1 on 5 matching bases. Germline CDR1 SGHRS, CDR2 YFSETQ. Trimming pared 3 bases from V and 6 bases from J, leaving 19 bases between. The CDR3 extends over 17 amino acids. For the CDR3, the DNA is TGCGCCAGCAGCTATTTGGGGGGAATTGACTTTAATTCACCCCTCCACTTT. Translating gives CASSYLGGIDFNSPLHF.

The V and J genes are TRBV11-2 and TRBJ2-7, with a possible D match to TRBD1 (5 bases). This CDR3 spans 15 amino acids. Germline V lookup: CDR1 SGHAT, CDR2 FQNNGV. Trimming shortened V by 0 bases and J by 0 bases, and 9 bases separated the two germline ends. CDR3: CASSLEQVPSYEQYF. The CDR3 DNA follows: TGTGCCAGCAGCTTAGAACAGGTACCCTCCTACGAGCAGTACTTC.

This clone was seen a handful of times. This rearrangement joins TRBV9 to TRBJ2-7, with TRBD2 matching 7 bases. This CDR3 has 13 residues. Germline assignment: CDR1 SGDLS and CDR2 YYNGEE. Trimming removed 1 base from V and 3 bases from J; junction bases left unmatched: 1. CDR3 in amino acids: CASSVLADYEQYF. The CDR3 bases are TGTGCCAGCAGCGTACTAGCGGACTACGAGCAGTACTTC.

The rearrangement uses TRBV5-1 and TRBJ2-5, with a possible D match to TRBD1 (6 bases). Trimming cost V 6 bases and J 4 bases, with 13 bases left between them. Germline V lookup: CDR1 SGHRS, CDR2 YFSETQ. This CDR3 comprises 13 residues. Written as DNA, the CDR3 is TGCGCCAGCAAATCGACAGGTGCAGAGACCCAGTACTTC. Its translation is CASKSTGAETQYF.

This chain connects TRBV3-1 (or the pseudogene TRBV3-2) to TRBJ1-2, with a tentative D call TRBD1 (5 bases). This CDR3 has 14 amino acids. Per the germline V gene, CDR1 is LGHDT and CDR2 is YNNKEL (reference sequence). Trimming left V 0 bases short and J 5 bases short, with 10 bases between. The DNA for the CDR3 is TGTGCCAGCAGCCAAGATCACAGGTATTATGGCTACACCTTC. Translated, it gives CASSQDHRYYGYTF.

The V and J genes are TRBV4-1 and TRBJ2-3; D gene ambiguous. Per the germline V gene, CDR1 is MGHRA and CDR2 is YSYEKL. The CDR3 totals 16 residues. The V gene lost 0 bases and the J gene lost 2 bases, with 12 bases spanning the gap. DNA of the CDR3: TGCGCCAGCAGCCAAGAGGTACGAGCGACCACAGATACGCAGTATTTT. Amino acid sequence: CASSQEVRATTDTQYF.

The chain combines TRBV6-5 with TRBJ1-3; D remains unclear. V was trimmed by 4 bases and J by 4 bases, leaving 11 bases between them. The CDR3 loop spans 14 amino acids. Germline V CDR1 and CDR2: MNHEY, SVGAGI. CDR3 loop: CASSSTGEGNTIYF. CDR3 nucleotides: TGTGCCAGCAGTTCGACCGGGGAGGGAAACACCATATATTTT.

This chain uses TRBV5-4 with TRBJ1-2; tentatively, D is TRBD1 (6 bases). The CDR3 has 13 amino acids. Trimming cost V 0 bases and J 6 bases, with 9 bases left between them. Germline values: CDR1 SGHNT, CDR2 YYREEE (reference sequence). This CDR3 is CASSLETGNGYTF. Written as DNA, the CDR3 is TGTGCCAGCAGCTTGGAGACAGGAAATGGCTACACCTTC.

This chain joins TRBV5-1 and TRBJ1-5, with 9 bases that match TRBD1. Germline assignment: CDR1 SGHRS and CDR2 YFSETQ. Trimming at V came to 5 bases and at J to 1 base, leaving 4 bases not matched to a gene. This CDR3 contains 15 residues. CDR3 amino acids: CASRPGQGSNQPQHF. CDR3 coding DNA: TGCGCCAGCAGACCCGGACAGGGGAGCAATCAGCCCCAGCATTTT.

The table lists this clone with a count of one. The rearrangement uses TRBV28 and TRBJ2-1; TRBD2 matches 9 bases. Trimming removed 2 bases from V and 4 bases from J; junction bases left unmatched: 9. Germline-derived CDR1 and CDR2 are MDHEN and SYDVKM. The CDR3 contains 17 residues. CDR3 DNA sequence: TGTGCCAGCAGTTTAGGGTCTGGCCTAGCGGGGTACAATGAGCAGTTCTTC. It is translated as CASSLGSGLAGYNEQFF.

This sequence joins TRBV6-5 and TRBJ2-3; 10 bases fit TRBD2. The CDR3 sequence is 15 residues long. The V segment lost 5 bases and the J segment 2 bases; nucleotides outside the gene matches: 4. CDR1 is MNHEY, CDR2 SVGAGI, per germline. CDR3 nucleotide sequence: TGTGCCAGCAGTCGGACTAGCGGAGTCACAGATACGCAGTATTTT. This gives the protein CASSRTSGVTDTQYF.

CDR3 nucleotide sequence: TGTGCCAGCAGTGTTTCGCAGGGGCTCAGTGAGCAGTTCTTC. Translating gives CASSVSQGLSEQFF. The J gene is TRBJ2-1, the V gene TRBV2; TRBD1 might be the D (6 bases). The V end lost 4 bases, the J end lost 9 bases, and 16 bases lay between the germline ends. The CDR3 totals 14 residues. Germline loops: CDR1 SNHLY, CDR2 FYNNEI. The entire variable domain, with the rest obtained from reference TRBV2 and TRBJ2-1, is as follows: EPEVTQTPSHQVTQMGQEVILRCVPISNHLYFYWYRQILGQKVEFLVSFYNNEISEKSEIFDDQFSVERPDGSNFTLKIRSTKLEDSAMYFCASSVSQGLSEQFFGPGTRLTVL.

The rearrangement uses TRBV5-1 and TRBJ1-4; a possible D gene is TRBD1 (6 bases). V shed 5 bases and J shed 1 base, with 12 bases lying between them. CDR1 and CDR2 (germline): SGHRS, YFSETQ. The CDR3 covers 15 residues. The CDR3 is CASSPDRQTNEKLFF. CDR3 bases: TGCGCCAGCAGTCCTGACAGGCAAACTAATGAAAAACTGTTTTTT.

This chain connects TRBV7-9 to TRBJ2-1; a weak D match, TRBD1 (6 bases). Trimming took 1 base from V and 2 from J, leaving 9 bases between them. Germline CDR1 is SEHNR and CDR2 is FQNEAQ (reference sequence). This CDR3 is 15 amino acids long. This CDR3 is CASSLEQGTYNEQFF. The CDR3 region has the DNA TGTGCCAGCAGCTTAGAACAGGGTACCTACAATGAGCAGTTCTTC.